These 3 T cell receptor beta chains came from one sample sequenced in a study of blood T cell repertoires in COVID-19. Some clones are missing from TCRdb's copy, which holds only in-frame ones; the method was immunoSEQ multiplex PCR. This repertoire shows 130,000 to 150,000 clones, 82% found once; its top ten account for about 15%. The sequenced material came from peripheral blood. Receptor source: a human donor with acute or convalescent COVID-19. The donor label of this sample is uncertain.

The chain uses TRBV25-1 and TRBJ2-1; possibly TRBD1 for D (7 bases). Trimming cost V 9 bases and J 14 bases, with 14 bases left between them. CDR1 is MGHDK and CDR2 is SYGVNS in the germline V gene. This CDR3 comprises 10 residues. CDR3 amino acids: CAREGQLKFF. The CDR3 DNA sequence: TGTGCCAGGGAGGGACAGTTAAAGTTCTTC. The entire variable domain, with the rest obtained from reference TRBV25-1 and TRBJ2-1, is as follows: EADIYQTPRYLVIGTGKKITLECSQTMGHDKMYWYQQDPGMELHLIHYSYGVNSTEKGDLSSESTVSRIRTEHFPLTLESARPSHTSQYLCAREGQLKFFGPGTRLTVL.

The chain combines TRBV28 with TRBJ1-5; D call uncertain. The CDR3 loop spans 14 amino acids. Between the trimmed V and J ends, which lost 8 bases and 3 bases, there was a span of 14 bases. CDR1 and CDR2 from the germline V gene are MDHEN and SYDVKM. The CDR3 coding sequence is TGTGCCAGCCTTCCTACTAGTTCCAATCAGCCCCAGCATTTT. Protein sequence: CASLPTSSNQPQHF.

The chain combines TRBV10-3 with TRBJ1-5; weak D call: TRBD1 (5 bases). V lost 7 bases and J lost 9, with 16 bases in between. This CDR3 spans 13 amino acids. Per germline, CDR1 ENHRY and CDR2 SYGVKD. The CDR3 DNA is TGTGCCATCAATCGACAGAAGGAGTGGCCCCAGCATTTT. Translating it yields CAINRQKEWPQHF.